What follows are 18 T cell receptor beta chains derived from one specimen sequenced in a study of response to subunit inactivated influenza vaccine. TCRdb redid the calling of the RT-PCR reads with MiXCR, one entry per CDR3 protein. This table has fewer than 750,000 distinct CDR3 sequences, 12% to 15% appearing once. Specimen: PBMCs from blood, collected approximately 12 days after vaccination. These receptors were taken from a man aged 50 or older who received an inactivated influenza vaccine.

V and J are TRBV7-9 and TRBJ2-2; TRBD1 agrees at 7 bases. Germline loops: CDR1 SEHNR, CDR2 FQNEAQ (reference sequence). CDR3 length: 12 residues. CDR3: CGLDRVVGELFF. CDR3 nucleotides: TGTGGACTCGACAGGGTGGTCGGGGAGCTGTTTTTT.

Only a few counts were recorded for this clonotype. The gene calls are TRBV29-1 and TRBJ2-7; 9 nucleotides align to TRBD1. With 6 bases clipped from V and 3 bases from J, the junction kept 3 bases outside the gene matches. CDR1 SQVTM and CDR2 ANQGSEA come from the germline V gene. The CDR3 covers 12 residues. CDR3 nucleotide sequence: TGCAGCGTCAAGGACAGGGGCTACGAGCAGTACTTC. Amino acid sequence: CSVKDRGYEQYF.

This rearrangement joins TRBV4-3 to TRBJ1-2; D uncertain. Trimming removed 3 bases from V and 0 bases from J, with 11 bases in between. Germline V gene sequence: CDR1 LGHNA, CDR2 YSLEER. The CDR3 loop spans 15 amino acids. CDR3 DNA: TGCGCCAGCAGCCACCCCGACAATGCTAACTATGGCTACACCTTC. The encoded protein is CASSHPDNANYGYTF.

The chain joins TRBV6-5 to TRBJ2-5; D remains ambiguous. CDR1 and CDR2 from the germline V gene are MNHEY and SVGAGI. V was trimmed by 4 bases and J by 2 bases, leaving 11 bases between them. This CDR3 comprises 14 residues. CDR3 amino acids: CASSSPRRQETQYF. The CDR3 DNA follows: TGTGCCAGCAGTTCCCCGAGAAGGCAAGAGACCCAGTACTTC.

The chain combines TRBV5-1 with TRBJ2-7, with TRBD2 matching 12 bases. Germline-derived CDR1 and CDR2 are SGHRS and YFSETQ. The CDR3 has 18 amino acids. Germline trimming cut 2 bases from V and 5 bases from J; bases unmatched to any gene: 14. CDR3 bases: TGCGCCAGCAGCTTTCCCCGGGGGAGACTAGCGGGAGTGCACGAGCAGTACTTC. Its translation: CASSFPRGRLAGVHEQYF. Supplemented by reference TRBV5-1 and TRBJ2-7, the full variable domain reads KAGVTQTPRYLIKTRGQQVTLSCSPISGHRSVSWYQQTPGQGLQFLFEYFSETQRNKGNFPGRFSGRQFSNSRSEMNVSTLELGDSALYLCASSFPRGRLAGVHEQYFGPGTRLTVT.

The chain couples TRBV27 to TRBJ1-6, with a possible D match to TRBD1 (6 bases). This CDR3 has 15 amino acids. CDR1 and CDR2 (germline): MNHEY, SMNVEV (reference sequence). The V gene lost 3 bases and the J gene lost 8 bases, with 14 bases spanning the gap. CDR3 amino acids: CASSLGAGADSPLHF. CDR3 in DNA: TGTGCCAGCAGTTTGGGCGCGGGGGCGGATTCACCCCTCCACTTT.

This clonotype was seen ten or more times. The V gene is TRBV4-1, the J gene TRBJ2-1; 7 bases line up with TRBD2. There are 17 residues in the CDR3. CDR1 and CDR2 from the germline V gene are MGHRA and YSYEKL. The V and J ends lost 3 bases and 4 bases, in that order; junction bases with no gene match: 12. The CDR3 DNA sequence: TGCGCCAGCAGCCAGGGAGGAAACCGACTAGCATACAATGAGCAGTTCTTC. Translated, it gives CASSQGGNRLAYNEQFF.

This clonotype was observed a few times. CDR3 sequence: CASSYEGGTQYF. CDR3 nucleotide sequence: TGTGCCAGCAGCTATGAGGGCGGGACCCAGTACTTC. The chain employs TRBV7-2 and TRBJ2-5, with TRBD2 as a possible D gene (5 bases). V was pared by 4 bases and J by 7 bases, with 10 bases between. The CDR3 contains 12 residues. Germline V gene data show CDR1 as SGHTA and CDR2 as FQGNSA.

The CDR3 is CASSYIRGTDTQYF. The CDR3 DNA reads as TGTGCCAGCAGTTACATCAGGGGTACAGATACGCAGTATTTT. This sequence joins TRBV6-5 and TRBJ2-3, with TRBD1 as a possible D gene (6 bases). CDR3 size: 14 residues. Germline assignment: CDR1 MNHEY and CDR2 SVGAGI. Between the trimmed V and J ends, which lost 2 bases and 3 bases, there was a span of 9 bases.

This clonotype was seen more than once but under ten times. The chain recombines TRBV12-3 or TRBV12-4 with TRBJ2-1, with 7 bases matching TRBD1. The CDR3 sequence is 14 residues long. The ends lost 3 bases at V and 4 bases at J; junction bases unmatched: 3. In DNA form, the CDR3 reads TGTGCCAGCAGTTTCGGGACAGTATACAATGAGCAGTTCTTC. Translated: CASSFGTVYNEQFF.

The table lists this clonotype with many counts. V and J are TRBV4-3 and TRBJ1-2, with a possible D match to TRBD1 (6 bases). The CDR3 has 15 amino acids. The germline CDR1 and CDR2 sequences are LGHNA and YSLEER. V lost 0 bases and J lost 5, with 13 bases in between. CDR3 sequence (DNA): TGCGCCAGCAGCCAAGATCTTGGGACACATTATGGCTACACCTTC. Translating gives CASSQDLGTHYGYTF.

The chain links TRBV4-3 to TRBJ1-2; the match to TRBD1 covers 7 bases. The CDR3 covers 16 residues. V lost 1 base, J lost 4 bases, and 9 bases stayed unmatched. Germline CDR1 and CDR2: LGHNA and YSLEER. CDR3 residues: CASSQASSGTAYGYTF. The CDR3 DNA is TGCGCCAGCAGCCAAGCTAGTTCCGGGACAGCCTATGGCTACACCTTC.

The sample holds many counts of this clonotype. The CDR3 nucleotides read TGTGCCACCAGCGCAAGAGTGAACACTGAAGCTTTCTTT. Translation gives CATSARVNTEAFF. The V gene is TRBV15, the J gene TRBJ1-1; D gene uncertain. This CDR3 is built from 13 residues. V was pared by 5 bases and J by 0 bases, with 7 bases between. CDR1 is LNHNV and CDR2 is YYDKDF in the germline V gene (reference sequence). Based on the CDR3 plus reference TRBV15 and TRBJ1-1, the full variable domain is DAMVIQNPRYQVTQFGKPVTLSCSQTLNHNVMYWYQQKSSQAPKLLFHYYDKDFNNEADTPDNFQSRRPNTSFCFLDIRSPGLGDTAMYLCATSARVNTEAFFGQGTRLTVV.

In this sample, this clonotype turned up a few times. The chain has TRBV30 and TRBJ2-3, with D possibly matching TRBD1 (6 bases). Deletions cut 2 bases from V and 1 base from J, with 19 bases between. Germline lookup yields CDR1 GTSNPN and CDR2 SVGIG (reference sequence). The CDR3 has 17 amino acids. CDR3 loop: CAWSSTGTPYRTDTQYF. CDR3 DNA: TGTGCCTGGAGTTCAACCGGGACACCTTATCGCACAGATACGCAGTATTTT. Filled out from reference TRBV30 and TRBJ2-3, the complete variable domain reads SQTIHQWPATLVQPVGSPLSLECTVEGTSNPNLYWYRQAAGRGLQLLFYSVGIGQISSEVPQNLSASRPQDRQFILSSKKLLLSDSGFYLCAWSSTGTPYRTDTQYFGPGTRLTVL.

This clonotype was observed a few times. J is TRBJ1-4 and V is TRBV11-1; D is uncertain. V gave up 2 bases and J gave up 7 bases, with 8 bases separating them. The germline gives CDR1 SGHAT, CDR2 FQDESV (reference sequence). The CDR3 is made up of 13 amino acids. DNA of the CDR3: TGTGCCAGCAGCTTACGGCGGCGTGAAAAACTGTTTTTT. Its protein product is CASSLRRREKLFF. Filled out from reference TRBV11-1 and TRBJ1-4, the complete variable domain reads EAEVAQSPRYKITEKSQAVAFWCDPISGHATLYWYRQILGQGPELLVQFQDESVVDDSQLPKDRFSAERLKGVDSTLKIQPAELGDSAMYLCASSLRRREKLFFGSGTQLSVL.

This clonotype was seen more than once but under ten times. The V call is TRBV29-1, the J call TRBJ2-7; D is unresolved. V was trimmed by 1 base and J by 5 bases, leaving 15 bases between them. Per the germline V gene, CDR1 is SQVTM and CDR2 is ANQGSEA. This CDR3 has 14 residues. DNA of the CDR3: TGCAGCGTTGAAGGTTGGGGTCTTTTGGACGAGCAGTACTTC. It is translated as CSVEGWGLLDEQYF.

CDR3 nucleotide sequence: TGCGCCAGCAGCGGGGGACAGGGGGTTGTGAGCACAGATACGCAGTATTTT. This sequence encodes CASSGGQGVVSTDTQYF. This sequence joins TRBV5-1 and TRBJ2-3; TRBD1 agrees at 11 bases. The CDR3 covers 17 residues. V gave up 4 bases and J gave up 0 bases; unmatched junction bases: 7. CDR1 is SGHRS and CDR2 is YFSETQ in the germline V gene.

The gene calls are TRBV2 and TRBJ2-3; D perhaps matches TRBD2 (6 bases). V was trimmed by 6 bases and J by 3 bases, leaving 16 bases between them. The CDR3 extends over 15 amino acids. CDR1 SNHLY and CDR2 FYNNEI come from the germline V gene. The CDR3: CASSDRTTETDTQYF. CDR3 coding DNA: TGTGCCAGCAGCGACCGGACTACTGAGACAGATACGCAGTATTTT.